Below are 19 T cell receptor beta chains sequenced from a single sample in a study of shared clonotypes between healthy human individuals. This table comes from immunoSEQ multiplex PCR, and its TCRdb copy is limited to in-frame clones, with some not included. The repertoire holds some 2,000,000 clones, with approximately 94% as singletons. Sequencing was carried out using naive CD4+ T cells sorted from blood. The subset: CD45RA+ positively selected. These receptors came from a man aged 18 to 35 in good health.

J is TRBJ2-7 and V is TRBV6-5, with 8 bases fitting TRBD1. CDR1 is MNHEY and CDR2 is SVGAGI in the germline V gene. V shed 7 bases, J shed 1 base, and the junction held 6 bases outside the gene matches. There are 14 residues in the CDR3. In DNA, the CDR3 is TGTGCCAGCAATTCCGGGACAGGATCCTACGAGCAGTACTTC. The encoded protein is CASNSGTGSYEQYF.

The CDR3 reads CASKAEANYGYTF. DNA of the CDR3: TGTGCCAGCAAGGCGGAGGCTAACTATGGCTACACCTTC. The V call is TRBV25-1, the J call TRBJ1-2, with unresolved D. Germline V gives CDR1 MGHDK, CDR2 SYGVNS. This CDR3 contains 13 residues. Between the trimmed V and J ends, which lost 7 bases and 0 bases, there was a span of 9 bases.

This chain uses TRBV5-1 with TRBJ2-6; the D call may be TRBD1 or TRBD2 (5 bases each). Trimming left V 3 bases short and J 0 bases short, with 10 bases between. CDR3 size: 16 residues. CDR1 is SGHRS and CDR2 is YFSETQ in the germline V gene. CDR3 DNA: TGCGCCAGCAGCTCGGGACCGGTCTCTGGGGCCAACGTCCTGACTTTC. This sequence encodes CASSSGPVSGANVLTF. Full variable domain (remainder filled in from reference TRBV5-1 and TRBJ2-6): KAGVTQTPRYLIKTRGQQVTLSCSPISGHRSVSWYQQTPGQGLQFLFEYFSETQRNKGNFPGRFSGRQFSNSRSEMNVSTLELGDSALYLCASSSGPVSGANVLTFGAGSRLTVL.

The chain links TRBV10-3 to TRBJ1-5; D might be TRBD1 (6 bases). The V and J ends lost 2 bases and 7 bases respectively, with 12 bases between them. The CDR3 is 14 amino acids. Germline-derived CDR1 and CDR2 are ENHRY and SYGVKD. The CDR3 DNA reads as TGTGCCATCAGTGAGGGTCAGCAGGGGCAGCCCCAGCATTTT. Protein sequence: CAISEGQQGQPQHF.

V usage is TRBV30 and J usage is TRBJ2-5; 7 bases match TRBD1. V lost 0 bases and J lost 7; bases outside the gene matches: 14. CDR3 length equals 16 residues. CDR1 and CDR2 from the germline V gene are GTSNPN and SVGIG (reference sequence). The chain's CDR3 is CAWSVAGGRLFGTQYF. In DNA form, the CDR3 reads TGTGCCTGGAGTGTAGCAGGGGGAAGGCTTTTTGGGACCCAGTACTTC.

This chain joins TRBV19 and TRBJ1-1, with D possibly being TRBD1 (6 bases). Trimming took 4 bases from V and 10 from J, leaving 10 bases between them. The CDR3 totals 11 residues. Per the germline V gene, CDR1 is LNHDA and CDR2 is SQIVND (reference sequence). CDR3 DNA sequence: TGTGCCAGTAGTACCGAAGGGGGAGCTTTCTTT. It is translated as CASSTEGGAFF.

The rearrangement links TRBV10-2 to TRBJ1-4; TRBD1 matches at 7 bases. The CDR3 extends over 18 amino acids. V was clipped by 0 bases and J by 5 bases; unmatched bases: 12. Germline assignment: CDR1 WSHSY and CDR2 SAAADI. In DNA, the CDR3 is TGCGCCAGCAGTGAGTCAATATACTTAGGGGGCCAAAATGAAAAACTGTTTTTT. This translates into CASSESIYLGGQNEKLFF.

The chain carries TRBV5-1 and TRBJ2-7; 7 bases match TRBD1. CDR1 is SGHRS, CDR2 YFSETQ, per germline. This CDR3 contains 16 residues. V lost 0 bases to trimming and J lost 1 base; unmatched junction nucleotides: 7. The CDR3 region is CASSLAAAGGSYEQYF. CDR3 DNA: TGCGCCAGCAGCTTGGCCGCGGCAGGGGGATCCTACGAGCAGTACTTC.

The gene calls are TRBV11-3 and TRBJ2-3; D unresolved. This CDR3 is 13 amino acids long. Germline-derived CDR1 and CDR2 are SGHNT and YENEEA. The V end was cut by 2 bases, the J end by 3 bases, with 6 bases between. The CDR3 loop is CASSLFGTDTQYF. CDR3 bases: TGTGCCAGCAGCTTATTCGGGACAGATACGCAGTATTTT.

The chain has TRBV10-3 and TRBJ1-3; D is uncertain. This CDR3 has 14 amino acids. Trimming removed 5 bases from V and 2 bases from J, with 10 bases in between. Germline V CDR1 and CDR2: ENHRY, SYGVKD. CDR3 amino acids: CAISLNGAGNTIYF. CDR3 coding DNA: TGTGCCATCAGTTTGAATGGGGCTGGAAACACCATATATTTT.

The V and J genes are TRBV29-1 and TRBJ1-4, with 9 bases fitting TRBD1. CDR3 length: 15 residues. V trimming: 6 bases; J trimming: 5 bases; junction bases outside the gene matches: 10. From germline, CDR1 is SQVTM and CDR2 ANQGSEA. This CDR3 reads CSVKEGTGLNEKLFF. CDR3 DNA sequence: TGCAGCGTGAAAGAGGGGACAGGGTTGAATGAAAAACTGTTTTTT.

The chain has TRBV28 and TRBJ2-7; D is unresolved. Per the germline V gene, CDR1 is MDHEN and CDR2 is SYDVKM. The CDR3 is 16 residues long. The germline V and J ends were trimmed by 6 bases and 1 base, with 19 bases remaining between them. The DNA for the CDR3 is TGTGCCAGCAGAGAACCTCCTAGTTCAAGTTCCTACGAGCAGTACTTC. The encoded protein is CASREPPSSSSYEQYF.

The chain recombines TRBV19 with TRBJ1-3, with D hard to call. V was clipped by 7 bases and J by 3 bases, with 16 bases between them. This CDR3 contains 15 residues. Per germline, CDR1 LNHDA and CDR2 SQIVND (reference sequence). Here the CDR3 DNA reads TGTGCCAGTATGGGCGAGGCAACGGGTGGAAACACCATATATTTT. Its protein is CASMGEATGGNTIYF. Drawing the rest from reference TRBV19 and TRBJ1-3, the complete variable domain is DGGITQSPKYLFRKEGQNVTLSCEQNLNHDAMYWYRQDPGQGLRLIYYSQIVNDFQKGDIAEGYSVSREKKESFPLTVTSAQKNPTAFYLCASMGEATGGNTIYFGEGSWLTVV.

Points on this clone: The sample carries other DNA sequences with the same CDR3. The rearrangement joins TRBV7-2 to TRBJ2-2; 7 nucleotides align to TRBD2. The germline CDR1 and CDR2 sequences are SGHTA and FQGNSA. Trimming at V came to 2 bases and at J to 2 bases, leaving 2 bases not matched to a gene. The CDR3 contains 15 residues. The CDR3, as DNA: TGTGCCAGCAGCTTACTAGCGGAAAACACCGGGGAGCTGTTTTTT. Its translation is CASSLLAENTGELFF.

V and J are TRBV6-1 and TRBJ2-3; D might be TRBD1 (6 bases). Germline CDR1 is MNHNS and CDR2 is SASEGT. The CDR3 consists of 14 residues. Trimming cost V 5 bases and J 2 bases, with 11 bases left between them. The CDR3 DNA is TGTGCCAGCAGTCGTGACAGGTTCACAGATACGCAGTATTTT. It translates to CASSRDRFTDTQYF.

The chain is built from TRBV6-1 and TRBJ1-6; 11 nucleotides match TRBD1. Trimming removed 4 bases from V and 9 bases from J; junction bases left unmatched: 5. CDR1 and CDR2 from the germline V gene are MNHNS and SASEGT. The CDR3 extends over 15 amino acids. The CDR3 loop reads CASSGGQGVSSPLHF. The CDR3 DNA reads TGTGCCAGCAGTGGGGGACAGGGGGTGTCTTCACCCCTCCACTTT.

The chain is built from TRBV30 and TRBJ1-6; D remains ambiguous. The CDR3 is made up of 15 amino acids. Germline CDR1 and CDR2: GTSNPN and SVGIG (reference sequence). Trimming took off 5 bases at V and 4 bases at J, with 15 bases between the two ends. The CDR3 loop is CAWGRIGVYNSPLHF. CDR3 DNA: TGTGCCTGGGGCAGGATTGGGGTATATAATTCACCCCTCCACTTT. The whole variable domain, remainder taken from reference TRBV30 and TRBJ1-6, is SQTIHQWPATLVQPVGSPLSLECTVEGTSNPNLYWYRQAAGRGLQLLFYSVGIGQISSEVPQNLSASRPQDRQFILSSKKLLLSDSGFYLCAWGRIGVYNSPLHFGNGTRLTVT.

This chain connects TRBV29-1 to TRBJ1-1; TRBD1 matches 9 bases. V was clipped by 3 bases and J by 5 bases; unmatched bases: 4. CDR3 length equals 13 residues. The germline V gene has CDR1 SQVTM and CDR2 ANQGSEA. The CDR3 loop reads CSVEGTGRTEAFF. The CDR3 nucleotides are TGCAGCGTTGAGGGGACAGGGAGGACTGAAGCTTTCTTT.

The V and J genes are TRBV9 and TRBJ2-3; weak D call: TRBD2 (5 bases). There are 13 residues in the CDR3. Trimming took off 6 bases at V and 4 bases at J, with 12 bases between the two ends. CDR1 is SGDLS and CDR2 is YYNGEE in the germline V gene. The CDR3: CASNLGGSDTQYF. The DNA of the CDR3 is TGTGCCAGCAATCTCGGAGGTTCAGATACGCAGTATTTT.